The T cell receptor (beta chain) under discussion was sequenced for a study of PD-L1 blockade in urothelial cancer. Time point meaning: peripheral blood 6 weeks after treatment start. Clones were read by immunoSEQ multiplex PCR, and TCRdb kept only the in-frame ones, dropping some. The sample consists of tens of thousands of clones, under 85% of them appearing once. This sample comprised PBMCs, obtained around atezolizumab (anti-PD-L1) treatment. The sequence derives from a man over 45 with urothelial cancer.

The DNA for the CDR3 is TGTGCCAGCAGCTTAGCCAGAATCGGGACATATAATCAGCCCCAGCATTTT. It translates to CASSLARIGTYNQPQHF. V gene TRBV7-8 combines with J gene TRBJ1-5, with D possibly being TRBD1 (6 bases). V was trimmed by 0 bases and J by 4 bases, leaving 16 bases between them. From germline, CDR1 is SGHVS and CDR2 FQNEAQ. This CDR3 is built from 17 residues.